Included here is one T cell receptor beta chain sequence, with context. This sample was taken from a study of cytomegalovirus exposure and HLA in healthy donors. Assay: immunoSEQ multiplex PCR; the TCRdb copy retains only in-frame clones and omits some. The data contain about 150,000 clones, approximately 90% of them singletons. CDR1 is LNHDA and CDR2 is SQIVND in the germline V gene (reference sequence). The CDR3 contains 14 residues. V was pared by 2 bases and J by 4 bases, with 8 bases between. The specimen was PBMCs. This TCR was sampled from a young man in good health and CMV-seronegative. V is TRBV19 and J is TRBJ2-2, with D possibly being TRBD1 (6 bases). The CDR3 coding sequence is TGTGCCAGTAGTATAACAGGGATCACCGGGGAGCTGTTTTTT. It yields the protein CASSITGITGELFF.